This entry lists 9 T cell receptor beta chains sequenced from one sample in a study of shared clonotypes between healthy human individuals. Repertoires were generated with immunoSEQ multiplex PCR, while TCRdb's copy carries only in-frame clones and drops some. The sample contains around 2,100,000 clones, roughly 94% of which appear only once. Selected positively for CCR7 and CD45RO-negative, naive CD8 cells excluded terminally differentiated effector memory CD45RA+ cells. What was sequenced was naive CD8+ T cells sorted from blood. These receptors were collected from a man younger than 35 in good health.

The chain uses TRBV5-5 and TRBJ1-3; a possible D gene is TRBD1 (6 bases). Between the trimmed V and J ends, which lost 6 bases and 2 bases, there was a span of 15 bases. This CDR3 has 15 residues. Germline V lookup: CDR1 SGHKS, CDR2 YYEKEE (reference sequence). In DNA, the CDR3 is TGTGCCAGCAACTTTCCAGGGGCTGCTGGAAACACCATATATTTT. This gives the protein CASNFPGAAGNTIYF.

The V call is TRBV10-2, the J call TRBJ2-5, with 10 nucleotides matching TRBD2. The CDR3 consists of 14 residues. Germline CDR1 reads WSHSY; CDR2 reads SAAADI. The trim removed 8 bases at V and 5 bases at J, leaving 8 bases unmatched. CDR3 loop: CASFERGGGETQYF. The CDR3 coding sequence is TGCGCCAGCTTTGAGCGGGGGGGCGGGGAGACCCAGTACTTC.

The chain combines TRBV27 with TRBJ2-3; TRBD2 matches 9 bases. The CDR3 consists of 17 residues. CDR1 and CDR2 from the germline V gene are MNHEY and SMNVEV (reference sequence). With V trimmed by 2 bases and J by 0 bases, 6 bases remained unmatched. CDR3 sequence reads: CASSLPTSGDSTDTQYF. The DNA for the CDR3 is TGTGCCAGCAGTTTACCGACTAGCGGAGATAGCACAGATACGCAGTATTTT.

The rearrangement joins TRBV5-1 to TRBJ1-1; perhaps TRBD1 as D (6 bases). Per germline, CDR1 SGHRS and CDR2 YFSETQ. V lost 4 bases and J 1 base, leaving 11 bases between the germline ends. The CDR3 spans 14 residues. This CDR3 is CASSPQGSNTEAFF. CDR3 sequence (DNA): TGCGCCAGCAGCCCACAGGGATCGAACACTGAAGCTTTCTTT.

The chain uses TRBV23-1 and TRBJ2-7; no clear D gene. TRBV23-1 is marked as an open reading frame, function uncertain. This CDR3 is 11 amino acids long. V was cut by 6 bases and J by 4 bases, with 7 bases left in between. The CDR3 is CASSLRYEQYF. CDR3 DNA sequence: TGCGCCAGCAGCCTAAGGTACGAGCAGTACTTC.

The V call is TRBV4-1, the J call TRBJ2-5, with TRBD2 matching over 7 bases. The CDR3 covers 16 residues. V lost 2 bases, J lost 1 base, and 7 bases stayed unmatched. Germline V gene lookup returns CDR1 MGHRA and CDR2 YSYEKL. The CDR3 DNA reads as TGCGCCAGCAGCCAAAGCGCGGGGGACCTCCAAGAGACCCAGTACTTC. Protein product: CASSQSAGDLQETQYF.

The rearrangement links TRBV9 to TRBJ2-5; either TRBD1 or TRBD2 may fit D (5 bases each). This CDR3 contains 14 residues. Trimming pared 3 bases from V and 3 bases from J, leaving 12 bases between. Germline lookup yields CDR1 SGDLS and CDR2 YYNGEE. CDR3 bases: TGTGCCAGCAGCGGCCTGGGACCCAAAGAGACCCAGTACTTC. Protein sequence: CASSGLGPKETQYF.

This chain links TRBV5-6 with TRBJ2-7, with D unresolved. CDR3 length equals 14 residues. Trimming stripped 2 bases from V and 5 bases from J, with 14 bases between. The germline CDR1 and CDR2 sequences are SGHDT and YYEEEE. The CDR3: CASSFGGVSNEQYF. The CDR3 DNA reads TGTGCCAGCAGCTTTGGCGGAGTCAGCAACGAGCAGTACTTC.

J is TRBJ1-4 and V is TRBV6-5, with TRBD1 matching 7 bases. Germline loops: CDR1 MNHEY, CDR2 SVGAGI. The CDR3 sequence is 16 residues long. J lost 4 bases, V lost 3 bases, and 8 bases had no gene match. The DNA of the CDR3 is TGTGCCAGCAGTTATTTAGGGGGCTTGGTTAATGAAAAACTGTTTTTT. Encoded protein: CASSYLGGLVNEKLFF.